The entry that follows covers one T cell receptor (beta chain) sequence. Trimming removed 4 bases from V and 1 base from J, with 13 bases in between. The CDR3 runs to 16 residues. CDR1 KGHDR and CDR2 SFDVKD come from the germline V gene. Assay used: immunoSEQ multiplex PCR; TCRdb lists only in-frame clones, some missing. Altogether tens of thousands of clones are present, 70% to 90% being singletons, with the ten largest covering around 19%. The data are from a study of blood T cell repertoires in COVID-19. At the level of the study: T cells, B-cell-depleted T cells, or PBMCs provided the cDNA or gDNA that served as material.

The sequenced material came from peripheral blood. The chain is built from TRBV24-1 and TRBJ2-1; tentative D call: TRBD2 (5 bases). The receptor's source is a woman older than 75 with acute or convalescent COVID-19. CDR3 bases: TGTGCCACCAGTGAAACGGACTTACGATCCTACAATGAGCAGTTCTTC. Translated: CATSETDLRSYNEQFF.